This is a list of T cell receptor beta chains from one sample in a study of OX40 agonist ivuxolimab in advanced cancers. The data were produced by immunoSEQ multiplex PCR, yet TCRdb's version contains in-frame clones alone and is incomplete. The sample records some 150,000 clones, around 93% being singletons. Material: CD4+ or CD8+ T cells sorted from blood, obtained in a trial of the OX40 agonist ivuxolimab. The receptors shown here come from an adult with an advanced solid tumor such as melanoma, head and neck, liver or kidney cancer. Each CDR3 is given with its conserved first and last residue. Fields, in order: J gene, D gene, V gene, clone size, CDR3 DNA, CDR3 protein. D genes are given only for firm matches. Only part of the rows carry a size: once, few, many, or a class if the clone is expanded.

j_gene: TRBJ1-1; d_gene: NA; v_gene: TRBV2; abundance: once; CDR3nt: TGTGCCAGCAGTAAGGATTCCCCGGGGTACACTGAAGCTTTCTTT; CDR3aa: CASSKDSPGYTEAFF
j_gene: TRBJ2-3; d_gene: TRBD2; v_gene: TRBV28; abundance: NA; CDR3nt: TGTGCCAGCAGTTTATCAGGACTAGCGGATAGCACAGATACGCAGTATTTT; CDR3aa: CASSLSGLADSTDTQYF
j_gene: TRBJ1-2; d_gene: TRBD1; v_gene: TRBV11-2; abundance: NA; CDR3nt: TGTGCCAGCAGCTTAGATGGGGGTCGGACAGGGCTACCTAACTATGGCTACACCTTC; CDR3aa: CASSLDGGRTGLPNYGYTF
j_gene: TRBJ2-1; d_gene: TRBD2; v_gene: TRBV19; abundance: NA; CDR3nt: TGTGCCAGTAGTATCCGAGGGACTAGCGGGAGGGCCGTAAACAATGAGCAGTTCTTC; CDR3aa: CASSIRGTSGRAVNNEQFF
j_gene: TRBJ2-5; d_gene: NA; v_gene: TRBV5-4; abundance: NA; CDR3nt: TGTGCCAGCAGCTTGGATCTCGGGAAGACCCAGTACTTC; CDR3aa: CASSLDLGKTQYF
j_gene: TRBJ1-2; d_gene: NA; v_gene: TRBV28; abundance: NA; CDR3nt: TGTGCCAGCAGTCCCCCCGGACCCTACTATGGCTACACCTTC; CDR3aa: CASSPPGPYYGYTF
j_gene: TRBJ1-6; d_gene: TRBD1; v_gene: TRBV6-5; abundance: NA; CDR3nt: TGTGCCAGCAAGGGACAGGGTTTCTATAATTCACCCCTCCACTTT; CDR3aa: CASKGQGFYNSPLHF
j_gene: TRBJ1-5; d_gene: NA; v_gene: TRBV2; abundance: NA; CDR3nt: TGTGCCAGCAGGTGGGACTCCGGAGGACAGCCCCAGCATTTT; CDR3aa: CASRWDSGGQPQHF
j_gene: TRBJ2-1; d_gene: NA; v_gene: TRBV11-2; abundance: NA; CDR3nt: TGTGCCAGCAGCTTCCGGCGGAGCTCCTACAATGAGCAGTTCTTC; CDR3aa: CASSFRRSSYNEQFF
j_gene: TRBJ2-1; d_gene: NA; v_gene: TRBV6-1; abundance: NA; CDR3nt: TGTGCCAGCAGTGAAGGTGGGGCCCTAAATGAGCAGTTCTTC; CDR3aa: CASSEGGALNEQFF
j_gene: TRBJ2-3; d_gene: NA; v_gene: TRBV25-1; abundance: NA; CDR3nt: TGTGCCAGCAGTGACCACCCCCGAAGCACAGATACGCAGTATTTT; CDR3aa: CASSDHPRSTDTQYF
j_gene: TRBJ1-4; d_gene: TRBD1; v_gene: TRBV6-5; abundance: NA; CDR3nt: TGTGCCAGCAGTTATCGGCCTGGACAGGATCTGTTTTTT; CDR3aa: CASSYRPGQDLFF
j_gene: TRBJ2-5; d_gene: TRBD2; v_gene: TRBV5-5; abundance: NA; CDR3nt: TGTGCCAGCAGCTCTGGACTAGCGGGGTCCCAAGAGACCCAGTACTTC; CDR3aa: CASSSGLAGSQETQYF
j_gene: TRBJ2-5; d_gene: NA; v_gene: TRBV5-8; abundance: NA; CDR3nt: TGTGCCAGCAGCAGGACGTGGGGGCCCCAAGAGACCCAGTACTTC; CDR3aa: CASSRTWGPQETQYF
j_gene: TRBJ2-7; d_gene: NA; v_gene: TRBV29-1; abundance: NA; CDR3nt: TGCAGCGCTACCAGGGCCAGCGACGAGCAGTACTTC; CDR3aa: CSATRASDEQYF
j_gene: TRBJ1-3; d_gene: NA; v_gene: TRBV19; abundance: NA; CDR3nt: TGTGCCAGTAGTATTAGATCGACAGGCCCCCAAGGCTACTCTGGAAACACCATATATTTT; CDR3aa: CASSIRSTGPQGYSGNTIYF
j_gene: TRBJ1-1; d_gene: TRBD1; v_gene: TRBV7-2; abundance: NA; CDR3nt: TGTGCCAGCAGCCGTGGACAGGGGGCACCTGAAGCTTTCTTT; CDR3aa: CASSRGQGAPEAFF
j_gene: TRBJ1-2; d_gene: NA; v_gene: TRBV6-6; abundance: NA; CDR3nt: TGTGCCAGCAGAACTAGGCGGGGGGACTATGGCTACACCTTC; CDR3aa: CASRTRRGDYGYTF
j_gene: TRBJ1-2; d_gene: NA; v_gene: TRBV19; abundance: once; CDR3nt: TGTGCCAGTGGTCGTCTCACTAACTATGGCTACACCTTC; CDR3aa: CASGRLTNYGYTF
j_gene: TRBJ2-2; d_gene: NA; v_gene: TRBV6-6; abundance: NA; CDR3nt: TGTGCCAGCATTAAGGACTTCACCGGGGAGCTGTTTTTT; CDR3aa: CASIKDFTGELFF
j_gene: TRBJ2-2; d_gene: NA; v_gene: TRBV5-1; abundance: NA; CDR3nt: TGCGCCAGCAGCTGGTCGTCAGTTGAGACCGGGGAGCTGTTTTTT; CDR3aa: CASSWSSVETGELFF
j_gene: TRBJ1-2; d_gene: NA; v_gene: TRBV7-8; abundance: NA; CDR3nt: TGTGCCAGCAGCTTAGCGGGGGGTCTAGTTCGCGGCTACACCTTC; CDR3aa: CASSLAGGLVRGYTF
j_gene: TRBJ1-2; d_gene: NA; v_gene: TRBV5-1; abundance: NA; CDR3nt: TGCGCCAGCAGCTTGGAGGCGGCCGGGATCTATGGCTACACCTTC; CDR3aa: CASSLEAAGIYGYTF
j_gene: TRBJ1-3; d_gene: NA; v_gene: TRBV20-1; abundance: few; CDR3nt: TGCAGTGCTGGGGGTGTGGTCCGGCAGCTTTTT; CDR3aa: CSAGGVVRQLF
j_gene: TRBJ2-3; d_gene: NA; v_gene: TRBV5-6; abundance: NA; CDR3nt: TGTGCCAGCAGCTTGCGCGGGAGCACAGATACGCAGTATTTT; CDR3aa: CASSLRGSTDTQYF
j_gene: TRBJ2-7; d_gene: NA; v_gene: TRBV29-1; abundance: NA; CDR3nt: TGCAGCGCCAAAGAACCGGGCCCGTGGGCCTACGAGCAGTACTTC; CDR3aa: CSAKEPGPWAYEQYF
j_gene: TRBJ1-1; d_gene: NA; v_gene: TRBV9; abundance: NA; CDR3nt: TGTGCCAGCAGCCCCGGCCCTAACACTGAAGCTTTCTTT; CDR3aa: CASSPGPNTEAFF
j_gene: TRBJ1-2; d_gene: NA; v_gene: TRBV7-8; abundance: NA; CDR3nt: TGTGCCAGTAGGGGAGGGGACGGCTACACCTTC; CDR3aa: CASRGGDGYTF
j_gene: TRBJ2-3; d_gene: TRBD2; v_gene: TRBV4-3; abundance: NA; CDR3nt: TGCGCCAGCAGCCAAGATCTAGCTAGCGGGAGGTCCACTAGCACAGATACGCAGTATTTT; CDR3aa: CASSQDLASGRSTSTDTQYF
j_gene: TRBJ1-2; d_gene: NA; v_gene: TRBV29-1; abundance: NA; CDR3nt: TGCAGCGTTGGGAGTAACTATGGCTACACCTTC; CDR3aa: CSVGSNYGYTF
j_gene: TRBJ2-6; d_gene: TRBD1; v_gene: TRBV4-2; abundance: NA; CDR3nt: TGTGCCAGCAGCCCGCCACTACAGGGGGCCCTTTCCCTCAGACCCTCCTCTGGGGCCAACGTCCTGACTTTC; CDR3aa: CASSPPLQGALSLRPSSGANVLTF
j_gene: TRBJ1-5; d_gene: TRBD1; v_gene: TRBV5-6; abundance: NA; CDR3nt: TGTGCCAGCAGCAGTCAGACAGGGAGCCCCCATCAGGCCCAGCATTTT; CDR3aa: CASSSQTGSPHQAQHF
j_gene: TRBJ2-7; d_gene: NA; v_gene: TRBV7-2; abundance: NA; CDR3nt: TGTGCCAGCAGCCCCCAAGGGCAGGGTGACGAGCAGTACTTC; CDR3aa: CASSPQGQGDEQYF
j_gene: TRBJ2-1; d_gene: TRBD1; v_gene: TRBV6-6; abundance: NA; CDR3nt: TGTGCCAGCAGTTCCACCGGGACAGCCGAGCAGTTCTTC; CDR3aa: CASSSTGTAEQFF
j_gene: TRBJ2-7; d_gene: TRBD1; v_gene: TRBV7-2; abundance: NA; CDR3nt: TGTGCCAGCAGCCCAACCCCCACAGGGGGCAAGAACGAGCAGTACTTC; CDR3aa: CASSPTPTGGKNEQYF
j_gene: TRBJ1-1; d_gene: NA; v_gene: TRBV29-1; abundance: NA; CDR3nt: TGCAGCGTCCTCACAGGGTTCACTGAAGCTTTCTTT; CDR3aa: CSVLTGFTEAFF
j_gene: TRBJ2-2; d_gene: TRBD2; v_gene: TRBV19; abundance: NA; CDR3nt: TGTGCCAGTAGTACCGTAACTAGCGGAAACACCGGGGAGCTGTTTTTT; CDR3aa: CASSTVTSGNTGELFF
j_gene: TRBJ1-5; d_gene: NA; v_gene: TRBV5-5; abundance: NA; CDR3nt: TGTGCCAGCAGCTTGGCCGGGGCGGGCAATCAGCCCCAGCATTTT; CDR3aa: CASSLAGAGNQPQHF
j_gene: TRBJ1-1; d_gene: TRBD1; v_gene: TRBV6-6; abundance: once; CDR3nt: TGTGCCAGCATCCCTGGACAGGGGGTACTGGAATTT; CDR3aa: CASIPGQGVLEF
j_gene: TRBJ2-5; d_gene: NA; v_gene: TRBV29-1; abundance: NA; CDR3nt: TGCAGCGTTCGGGGGGGGCAGGGGGGAGAGACCCAGTACTTC; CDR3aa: CSVRGGQGGETQYF
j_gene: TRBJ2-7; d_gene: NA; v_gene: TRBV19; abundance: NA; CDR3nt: TGTGCCAGTAGCGGGATGTACGAGCAGTACTTC; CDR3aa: CASSGMYEQYF
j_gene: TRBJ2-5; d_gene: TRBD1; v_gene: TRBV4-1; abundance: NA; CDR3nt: TGCGCCAGCAGGACGACAGGGTTCCAAGAGACCCAGTACTTC; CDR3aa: CASRTTGFQETQYF
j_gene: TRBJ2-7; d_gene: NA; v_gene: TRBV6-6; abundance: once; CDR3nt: TGTGCCAGCAGTTCCTCAACTCCCCCGGGCTACGAGCAGTACTTC; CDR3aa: CASSSSTPPGYEQYF
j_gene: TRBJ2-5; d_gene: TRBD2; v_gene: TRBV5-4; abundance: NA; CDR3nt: TGTGCCAGCAGCTTCGGGACTAGCGGGAGACGGCAAGAGACCCAGTACTTC; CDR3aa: CASSFGTSGRRQETQYF
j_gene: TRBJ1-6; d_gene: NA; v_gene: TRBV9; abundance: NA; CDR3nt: TGTGCCAGCAGCGCGAGGTCAGGGGTGCGAAATTCACCCCTCCACTTT; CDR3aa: CASSARSGVRNSPLHF
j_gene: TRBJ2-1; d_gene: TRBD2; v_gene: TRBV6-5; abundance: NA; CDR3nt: TGTGCCATCAGGGAGGGACTAGCGGGAGTTGAGCAGTTCTTC; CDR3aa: CAIREGLAGVEQFF
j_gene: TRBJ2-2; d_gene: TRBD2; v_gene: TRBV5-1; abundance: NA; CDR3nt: TGCGCCAGCAGCTTGGTTTCTAGCGGGACAACCGGGGAGCTGTTTTTT; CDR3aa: CASSLVSSGTTGELFF
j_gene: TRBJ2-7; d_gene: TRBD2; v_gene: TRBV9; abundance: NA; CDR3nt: TGTGCGGCGCCGGCTAGCGGGAGCTACGAGCAGTACTTC; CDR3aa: CAAPASGSYEQYF
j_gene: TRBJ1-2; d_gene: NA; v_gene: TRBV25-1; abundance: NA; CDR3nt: TGTGCCAGCAGTTACTCCAGGGGAAGGGGCGGCTACACCTTC; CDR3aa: CASSYSRGRGGYTF
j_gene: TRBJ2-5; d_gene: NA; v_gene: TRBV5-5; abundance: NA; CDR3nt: TGTGCCAGCAGCTGGTCTAGCGCCGAAGGGACCCAGTACTTC; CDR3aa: CASSWSSAEGTQYF
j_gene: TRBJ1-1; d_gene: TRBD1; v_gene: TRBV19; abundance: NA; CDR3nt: TGTGCCAGTAGGGCAGGGGGCTCAGGGACTGAAGCTTTCTTT; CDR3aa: CASRAGGSGTEAFF
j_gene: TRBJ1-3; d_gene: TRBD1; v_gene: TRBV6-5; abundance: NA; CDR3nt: TGTGCCAGCAGTTCCACCGGGACAGGGGTTCAAGTGGTATATTTT; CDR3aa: CASSSTGTGVQVVYF